This record concerns one T cell receptor (beta chain) sequence. A few counts support this clone. The antigen it recognizes is unknown. No qualities accompany the bases; no much larger clone lies one base away. At the DNA level, this CDR3 is encoded by other sequences in the same sample as well. The data stem from a study of blood T cell repertoires in COVID-19 (TCRdb year 2020). Context from the whole study: The collaborator samples originated in the United States, Italy and Spain and spanned the acute and convalescent phases of COVID-19. The repertoires were released in a freely available public database meant as a resource for research on the immune response to SARS-CoV-2. A de-identified subject ID, COVID-19 status, age in years and sex were almost always included in the sample metadata. Subjects who had been exposed to COVID-19, were actively infected with it, or had recovered from it provided the deeply sampled blood TCRbeta repertoires that made up the dataset. The material from the prospective study consisted of cDNA or gDNA derived from T cells, B-cell-depleted T cells, or PBMCs. Where available, HLA class I and class II types were obtained from metadata supplied by the sample provider rather than from assay-based typing. The samples were drawn from the first 160 participants of the ongoing ImmuneRACE study and from over a thousand subjects provided by 6 global collaborators. Study-wide findings and limitations: The amount of clinical and demographic metadata varied by source and participant and was provided uncurated.

The collaborating institutions used their own protocols to collect whole blood in K2EDTA tubes. For TCRbeta analysis, collaborator samples were shipped as frozen whole blood, as isolated PBMCs, or as DNA extracted from either sample type. Spanning cysteine to phenylalanine, the CDR3 consists of 14 amino acids. Left in the record is the CDR3 DNA by itself, 42 bases read in frame from the first base. V loses 4 bases at its end and J loses 5 bases; junction bases beyond the gene matches: 2. The germline V gene sets CDR1 to SGHDN and CDR2 to FVKESK. TCRbeta CDR3 regions were amplified from genomic DNA using the immunoSEQ Assay, a bias-controlled multiplex PCR. In the original analysis: Nucleated cell counts per sample were estimated from amplification of reference gene primers within the assay. To quantify the absolute abundance of each unique TCRbeta CDR3 rearrangement, sequence reads were collapsed and filtered. For each sample, productive Simpson clonality was calculated by taking the square root of Simpson's diversity index across productive rearrangements. TCRdb holds this immuneACCESS table with in-frame rearrangements only. Some clones are missing; in checked studies, unresolved V genes explain under half, and the rest has no known cause. V and J calls and clone size are copied from that table; D and trimming were computed from the DNA. Across this sample there are about 200,000 clones, with roughly nine tenths seen only once. Roughly 0.7% of the sample is held by the ten biggest clonotypes.

The sequencing sample was made of peripheral blood. Rearrangement joined TRBV14 to TRBJ1-4, and 9 junctional nucleotides match TRBD1. The sequence derives from a man aged 40-49 years with acute or convalescent COVID-19. The DNA sequence follows: TGTGCCAGCAGCCGGGGGACAGGGAATGAAAAACTGTTTTTT. The resulting protein is CASSRGTGNEKLFF.